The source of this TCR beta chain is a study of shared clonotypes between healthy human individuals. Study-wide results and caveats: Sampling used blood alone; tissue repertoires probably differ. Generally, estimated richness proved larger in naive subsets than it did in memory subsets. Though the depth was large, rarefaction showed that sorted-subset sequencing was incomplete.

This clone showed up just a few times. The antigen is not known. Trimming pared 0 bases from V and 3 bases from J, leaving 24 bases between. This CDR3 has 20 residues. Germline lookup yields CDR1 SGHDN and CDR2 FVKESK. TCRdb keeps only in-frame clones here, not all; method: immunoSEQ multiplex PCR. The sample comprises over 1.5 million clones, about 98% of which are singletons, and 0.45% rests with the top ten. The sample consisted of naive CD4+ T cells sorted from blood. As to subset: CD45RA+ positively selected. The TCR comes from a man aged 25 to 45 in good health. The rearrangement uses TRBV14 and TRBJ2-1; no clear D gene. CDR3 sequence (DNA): TGTGCCAGCAGCCAAGATGAGGCCCGGGCCCAGATACTCCGCTACAATGAGCAGTTCTTC. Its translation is CASSQDEARAQILRYNEQFF.